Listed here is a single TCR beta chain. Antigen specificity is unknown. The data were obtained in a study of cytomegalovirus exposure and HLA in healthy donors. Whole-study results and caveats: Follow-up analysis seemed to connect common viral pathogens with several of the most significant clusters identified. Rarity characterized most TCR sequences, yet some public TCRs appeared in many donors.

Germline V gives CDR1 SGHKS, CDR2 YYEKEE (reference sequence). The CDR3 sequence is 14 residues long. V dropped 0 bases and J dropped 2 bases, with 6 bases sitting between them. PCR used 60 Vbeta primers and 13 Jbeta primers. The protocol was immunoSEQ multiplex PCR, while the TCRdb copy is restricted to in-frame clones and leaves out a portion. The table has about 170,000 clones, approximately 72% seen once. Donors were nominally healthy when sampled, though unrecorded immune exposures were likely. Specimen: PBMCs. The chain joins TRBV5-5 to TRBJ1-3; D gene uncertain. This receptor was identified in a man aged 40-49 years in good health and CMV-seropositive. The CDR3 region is CASSLEAAGNTIYF. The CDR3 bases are TGTGCCAGCAGCTTGGAGGCGGCTGGAAACACCATATATTTT.